A single T cell receptor beta chain is shown here with its context. What it binds is not known. The data were obtained in a study of neoadjuvant anti-PD-1 for oral cavity cancer. Turning to the study itself: Patients without progression received a fourth nivolumab dose around day 43, then surgical resection on days 50-56. Notes on the study in general: Treg/Th17 ratio rose with pretreatment blood and fell with post-treatment tumor TCRbeta clonality.

Produced via immunoSEQ multiplex PCR; TCRdb's table is partial and in-frame only. In the table there are some 7,400 clones, around three quarters of which are singletons. The TCR comes from a person between 35 and 79 years old with oral cavity squamous cell carcinoma. This specimen was PBMCs, taken before nivolumab (anti-PD-1) treatment.

The CDR3 DNA follows: TGCGCCAGCAGCCAAGTAAGGGGACCGGCCTACGAGCAGTACTTC. This translates into CASSQVRGPAYEQYF. The rearrangement links TRBV4-3 to TRBJ2-7; D possibly uses TRBD1 or TRBD2 (5 bases each). This CDR3 is 15 amino acids long. The V end lost 1 base, the J end lost 2 bases, and 12 bases lay between the germline ends. Germline CDR1 LGHNA, CDR2 YSLEER.